This T cell receptor (beta chain) was retrieved from a study of neurological immune-mediated disorders. About the study: Among roughly 35 multiple sclerosis patients, some 31 were relapsing-remitting and 3 were secondary progressive.

A 10-nucleotide random UMI tagged transcripts in template-switch 5'RACE cDNA synthesis. A single run covered 15-18 subjects with over 180 million TCR-beta sequences. TCRdb re-derived calls from the 5' RACE reads in MiXCR, one entry per CDR3 protein. The table records roughly 60,000 distinct CDR3 sequences, about 4% of them present only once. This clonotype occurred many times. This TCR derives from a woman aged 45-65 years with multiple sclerosis. The specimen sequenced was PBMCs.

CDR3 loop: CASSPRGTGPNTEAFF. The CDR3 DNA reads as TGTGCCAGCAGCCCACGGGGGACAGGACCGAACACTGAAGCTTTCTTT. The chain combines TRBV14 with TRBJ1-1; TRBD1 agrees at 8 bases. The CDR3 is 16 amino acids. Trimming at V came to 4 bases and at J to 1 base, leaving 8 bases not matched to a gene. Germline V gives CDR1 SGHDN, CDR2 FVKESK.